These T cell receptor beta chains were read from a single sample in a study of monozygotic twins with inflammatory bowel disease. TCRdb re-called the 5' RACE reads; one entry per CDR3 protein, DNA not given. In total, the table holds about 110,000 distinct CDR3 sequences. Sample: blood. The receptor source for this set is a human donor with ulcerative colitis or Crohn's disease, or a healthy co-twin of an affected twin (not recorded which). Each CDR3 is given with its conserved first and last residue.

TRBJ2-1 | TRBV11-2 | CASSSLRGRGSYNEQFF
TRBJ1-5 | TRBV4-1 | CASSQEGVGVYNQPQHF
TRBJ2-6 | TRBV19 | CASTYGHSGANVLTF
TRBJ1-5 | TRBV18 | CASSPSGQGVQPQHF
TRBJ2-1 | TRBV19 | CASSSRGGYNEQFF
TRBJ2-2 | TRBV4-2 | CASSQEIQRGATGELFF
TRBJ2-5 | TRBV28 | CASSNTAAGGQETQYF
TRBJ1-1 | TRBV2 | CASSRLALLNTEAFF
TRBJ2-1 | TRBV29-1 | CSVGGLQGSYNEQFF
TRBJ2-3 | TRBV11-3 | CASSLDLSDTQYF
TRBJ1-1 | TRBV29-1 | CSVAGGWAMNTEAFF
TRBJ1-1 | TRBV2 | CASSATTPEAFF
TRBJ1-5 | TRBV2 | CASGGQGNQPQHF
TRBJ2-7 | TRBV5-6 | CASSFGASGISYEQYF
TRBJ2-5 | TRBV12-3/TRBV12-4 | CASSLRQGQTQYF
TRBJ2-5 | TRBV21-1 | CASSPQAQTGIETQYF
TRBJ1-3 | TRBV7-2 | CASSLMGIDTIYF
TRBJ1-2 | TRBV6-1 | CASGQGALDYGYTF
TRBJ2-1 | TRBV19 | CASSISVGGYYNEQFF
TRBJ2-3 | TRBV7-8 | CASSPGLAGSRGTDTQYF
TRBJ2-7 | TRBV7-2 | CASSLGARAAYEQYF
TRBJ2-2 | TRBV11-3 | CASSLETNTGELFF
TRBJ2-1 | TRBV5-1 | CASQVSAGGYNEQLF
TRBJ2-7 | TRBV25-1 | CASSEWTDYEQYF